Listed below are T cell receptor beta chains from one sample, sequenced in a study of blood T cells in healthy people across ages. Via MiXCR, TCRdb re-called the 5' RACE reads, giving one row per CDR3 protein. The repertoire holds about 1,800,000 distinct CDR3 sequences, approximately 28% seen once, with around 7.7% in the top ten. Sequencing used blood. The origin of the receptors is a woman aged 25 to 39 in good health. CDR3s include the opening cysteine and the closing phenylalanine or tryptophan. Fields, in order: clone size, D gene, V gene, J gene, CDR3 protein, CDR3 DNA. D genes are given only for firm matches. Size tells how often a clone was seen (once, few, many) or the class of an expanded clone, and some rows leave it out.

clone size: NA; D gene: NA; V gene: TRBV20-1; J gene: TRBJ1-4; CDR3 protein: CRAKNRVTEKLFF; CDR3 DNA: TGCCGTGCTAAGAACAGGGTTACTGAAAAACTGTTTTTT
clone size: NA; D gene: TRBD2; V gene: TRBV18; J gene: TRBJ2-7; CDR3 protein: CASSPLGTSSYEQYF; CDR3 DNA: TGTGCCAGCTCACCACTCGGGACTAGCTCCTACGAGCAGTACTTC
clone size: few; D gene: NA; V gene: TRBV6-2/TRBV6-3; J gene: TRBJ1-2; CDR3 protein: CASSTRDGEGGDYGYTF; CDR3 DNA: TGTGCCAGCAGTACTCGGGACGGGGAAGGTGGGGACTATGGCTACACCTTC
clone size: NA; D gene: NA; V gene: TRBV7-9; J gene: TRBJ2-3; CDR3 protein: CTSSLLSADTQYF; CDR3 DNA: TGTACCAGCAGCTTACTATCAGCAGATACGCAGTATTTT
clone size: NA; D gene: NA; V gene: TRBV28; J gene: TRBJ1-1; CDR3 protein: CASSYRSPFGAFF; CDR3 DNA: TGTGCCAGCAGTTACAGGAGCCCCTTTGGCGCTTTCTTT
clone size: NA; D gene: TRBD2; V gene: TRBV20-1; J gene: TRBJ2-5; CDR3 protein: CSARDWLAGGLGEETQYF; CDR3 DNA: TGCAGTGCTAGAGATTGGCTAGCGGGGGGGCTTGGTGAAGAGACCCAGTACTTC
clone size: few; D gene: NA; V gene: TRBV20-1; J gene: TRBJ2-1; CDR3 protein: CSASRGGYPTPSDEQFF; CDR3 DNA: TGCAGTGCTAGTAGGGGGGGGTACCCCACCCCATCGGATGAGCAGTTCTTC
clone size: few; D gene: NA; V gene: TRBV29-1; J gene: TRBJ2-1; CDR3 protein: CSVAMASRHEQFF; CDR3 DNA: TGCAGCGTTGCAATGGCTAGCCGCCATGAGCAGTTCTTC
clone size: NA; D gene: TRBD2; V gene: TRBV7-2; J gene: TRBJ2-7; CDR3 protein: CASSPLAGDSYEQYF; CDR3 DNA: TGTGCCAGCAGCCCCCTTGCGGGAGATTCTTACGAGCAGTACTTC
clone size: NA; D gene: NA; V gene: TRBV10-3; J gene: TRBJ2-1; CDR3 protein: CAISENGASSYNEQFF; CDR3 DNA: TGTGCCATCAGTGAAAACGGGGCGAGCTCCTACAATGAGCAGTTCTTC
clone size: few; D gene: NA; V gene: TRBV29-1; J gene: TRBJ2-5; CDR3 protein: CSEGRPQETQYF; CDR3 DNA: TGCAGCGAAGGACGGCCCCAAGAGACCCAGTACTTC